Below, one T cell receptor beta chain is given with its context. This sample is drawn from a study of blood T cell repertoires in COVID-19. Sequencing was performed with immunoSEQ multiplex PCR; in TCRdb, only in-frame clones are kept and a portion is missing. The table records approximately 200,000 clones, about 85% of them present only once. This receptor was identified in a middle-aged man who had recovered from COVID-19. The sample taken for sequencing was PBMCs or T cells enriched from blood (not recorded which).

CDR3 sequence reads: CASTRDRGRGSEKLFF. CDR3 coding DNA: TGTGCCAGTACTCGGGACAGGGGGCGCGGAAGTGAAAAACTGTTTTTT. The chain joins TRBV19 to TRBJ1-4; 12 nucleotides align to TRBD1. The germline V gene encodes CDR1 LNHDA and CDR2 SQIVND (reference sequence). J gave up 7 bases and V 7 bases, and 10 bases lay outside the gene matches. This CDR3 contains 16 residues.